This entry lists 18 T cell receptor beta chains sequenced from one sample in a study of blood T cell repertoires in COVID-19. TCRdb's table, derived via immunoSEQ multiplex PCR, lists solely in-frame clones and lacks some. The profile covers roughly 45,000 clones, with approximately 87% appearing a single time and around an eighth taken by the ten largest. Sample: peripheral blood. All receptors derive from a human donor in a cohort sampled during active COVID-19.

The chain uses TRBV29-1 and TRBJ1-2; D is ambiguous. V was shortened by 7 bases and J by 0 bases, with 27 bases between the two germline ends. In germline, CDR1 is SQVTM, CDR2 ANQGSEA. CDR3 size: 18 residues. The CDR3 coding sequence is TGCAGCGCCGTACGACGGGGTCTCAGTCCCGGCACTAACTATGGCTACACCTTC. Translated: CSAVRRGLSPGTNYGYTF. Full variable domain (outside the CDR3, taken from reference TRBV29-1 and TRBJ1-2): SAVISQKPSRDICQRGTSLTIQCQVDSQVTMMFWYRQQPGQSLTLIATANQGSEATYESGFVIDKFPISRPNLTFSTLTVSNMSPEDSSIYLCSAVRRGLSPGTNYGYTFGSGTRLTVV.

The CDR3, as DNA: TGTGCCAGCAGCCCCCGGACAGGGGGTAACGAGCAGTACTTC. Amino acids: CASSPRTGGNEQYF. The J gene is TRBJ2-7, the V gene TRBV7-9, with TRBD1 matching 10 bases. Trimming cost V 5 bases and J 5 bases; bases outside gene matches: 6. The CDR3 runs to 14 residues. Looked up from germline, CDR1 is SEHNR and CDR2 is FQNEAQ (reference sequence).

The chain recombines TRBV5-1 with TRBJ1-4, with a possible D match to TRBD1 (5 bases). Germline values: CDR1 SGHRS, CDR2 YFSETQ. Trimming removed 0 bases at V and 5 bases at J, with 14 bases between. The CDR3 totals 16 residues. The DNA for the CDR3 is TGCGCCAGCAGCTTGGATGGGACGGAGGGGAATGAAAAACTGTTTTTT. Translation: CASSLDGTEGNEKLFF.

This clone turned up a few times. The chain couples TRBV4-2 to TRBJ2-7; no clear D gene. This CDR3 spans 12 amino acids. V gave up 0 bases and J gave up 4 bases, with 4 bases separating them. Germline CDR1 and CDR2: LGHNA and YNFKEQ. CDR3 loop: CASSQDQYEQYF. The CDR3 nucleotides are TGTGCCAGCAGCCAAGATCAATACGAGCAGTACTTC.

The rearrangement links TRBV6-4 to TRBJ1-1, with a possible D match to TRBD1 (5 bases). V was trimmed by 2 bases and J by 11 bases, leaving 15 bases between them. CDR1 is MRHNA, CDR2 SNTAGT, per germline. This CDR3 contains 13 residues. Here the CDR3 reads CASSDGGARRAFF. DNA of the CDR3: TGTGCCAGCAGTGACGGCGGGGCGCGTCGGGCTTTCTTT.

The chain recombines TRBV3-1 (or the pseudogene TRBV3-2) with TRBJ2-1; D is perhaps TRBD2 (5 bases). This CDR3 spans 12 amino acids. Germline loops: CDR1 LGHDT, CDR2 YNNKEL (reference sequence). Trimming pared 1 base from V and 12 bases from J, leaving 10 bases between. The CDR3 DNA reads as TGTGCCAGCAGCCAAGGCGCAGGAGGGCAGTTCTTC. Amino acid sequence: CASSQGAGGQFF.

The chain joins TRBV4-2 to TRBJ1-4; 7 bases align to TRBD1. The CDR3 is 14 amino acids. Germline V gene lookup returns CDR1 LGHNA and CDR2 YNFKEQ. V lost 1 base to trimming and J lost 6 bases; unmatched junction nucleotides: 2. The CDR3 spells CASSQGDRDEKLFF. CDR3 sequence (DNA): TGTGCCAGCAGCCAAGGTGACAGGGATGAAAAACTGTTTTTT.

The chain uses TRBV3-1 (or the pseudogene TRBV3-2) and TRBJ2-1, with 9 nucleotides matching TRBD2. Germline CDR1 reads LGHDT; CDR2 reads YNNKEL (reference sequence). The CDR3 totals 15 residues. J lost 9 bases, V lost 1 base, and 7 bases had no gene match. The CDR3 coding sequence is TGTGCCAGCAGCCAAGGTCGGACTAGCGTGGGTGAGCAGTTCTTC. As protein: CASSQGRTSVGEQFF.

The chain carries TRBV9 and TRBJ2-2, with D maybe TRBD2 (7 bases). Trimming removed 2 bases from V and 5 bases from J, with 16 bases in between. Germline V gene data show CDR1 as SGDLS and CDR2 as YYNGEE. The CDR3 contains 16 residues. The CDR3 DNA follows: TGTGCCAGCAGCGTTTTCGCGGGGGCAAGTACCGGGGAGCTGTTTTTT. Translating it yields CASSVFAGASTGELFF. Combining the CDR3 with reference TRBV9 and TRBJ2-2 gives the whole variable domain DSGVTQTPKHLITATGQRVTLRCSPRSGDLSVYWYQQSLDQGLQFLIQYYNGEERAKGNILERFSAQQFPDLHSELNLSSLELGDSALYFCASSVFAGASTGELFFGEGSRLTVL.

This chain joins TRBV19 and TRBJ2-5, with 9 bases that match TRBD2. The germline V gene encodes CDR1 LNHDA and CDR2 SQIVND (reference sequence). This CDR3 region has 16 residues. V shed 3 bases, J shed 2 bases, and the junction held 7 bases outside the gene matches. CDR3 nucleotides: TGTGCCAGTAGTATGGGCCTAGCGGGGTTTCAAGAGACCCAGTACTTC. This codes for CASSMGLAGFQETQYF.

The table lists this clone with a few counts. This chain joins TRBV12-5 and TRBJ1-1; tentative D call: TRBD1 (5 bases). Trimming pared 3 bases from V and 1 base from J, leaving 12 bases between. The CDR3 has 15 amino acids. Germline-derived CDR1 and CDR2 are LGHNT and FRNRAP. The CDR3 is CASGFGGVRNTEAFF. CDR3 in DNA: TGTGCTAGTGGTTTCGGAGGGGTCAGGAACACTGAAGCTTTCTTT.

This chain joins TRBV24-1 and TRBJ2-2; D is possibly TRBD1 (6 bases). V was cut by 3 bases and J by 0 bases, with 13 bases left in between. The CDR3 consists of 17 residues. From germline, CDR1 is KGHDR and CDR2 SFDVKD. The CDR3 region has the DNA TGTGCCACCAGTGATCCCAAGACAGGCACGAACACCGGGGAGCTGTTTTTT. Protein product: CATSDPKTGTNTGELFF.

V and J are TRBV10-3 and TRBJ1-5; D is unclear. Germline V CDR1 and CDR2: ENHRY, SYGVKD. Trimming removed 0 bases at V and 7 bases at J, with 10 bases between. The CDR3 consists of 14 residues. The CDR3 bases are TGTGCCATCAGTGAGTCTAACGGGGAACAGCCCCAGCATTTT. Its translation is CAISESNGEQPQHF.

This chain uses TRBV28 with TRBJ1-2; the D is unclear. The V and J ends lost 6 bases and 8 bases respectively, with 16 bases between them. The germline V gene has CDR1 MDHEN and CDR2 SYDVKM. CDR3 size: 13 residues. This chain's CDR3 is CASSPKAAGGYTF. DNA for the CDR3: TGTGCCAGCAGCCCTAAGGCGGCTGGAGGCTACACCTTC.

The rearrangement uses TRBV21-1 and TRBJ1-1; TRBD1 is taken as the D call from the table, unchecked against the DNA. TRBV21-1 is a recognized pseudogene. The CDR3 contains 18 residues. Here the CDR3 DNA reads TGTGCCAGCAGCAAAGACATGACAGGGAAGGAGATGAACACTGAAGCTTTCTTT. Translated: CASSKDMTGKEMNTEAFF.

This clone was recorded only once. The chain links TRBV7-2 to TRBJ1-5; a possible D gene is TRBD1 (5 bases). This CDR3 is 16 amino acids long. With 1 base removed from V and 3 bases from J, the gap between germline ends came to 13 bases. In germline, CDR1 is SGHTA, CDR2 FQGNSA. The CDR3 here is CASSLGPGLFNQPQHF. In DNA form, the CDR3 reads TGTGCCAGCAGCTTAGGCCCGGGACTATTCAATCAGCCCCAGCATTTT.

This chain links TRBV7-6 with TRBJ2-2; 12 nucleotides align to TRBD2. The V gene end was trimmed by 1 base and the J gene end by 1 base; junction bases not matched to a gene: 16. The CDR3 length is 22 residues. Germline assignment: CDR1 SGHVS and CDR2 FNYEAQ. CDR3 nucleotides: TGTGCCAGCAGCTTAGGGCCCCGACTAGCGGGGGCCCCAAATGAGAACACCGGGGAGCTGTTTTTT. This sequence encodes CASSLGPRLAGAPNENTGELFF.

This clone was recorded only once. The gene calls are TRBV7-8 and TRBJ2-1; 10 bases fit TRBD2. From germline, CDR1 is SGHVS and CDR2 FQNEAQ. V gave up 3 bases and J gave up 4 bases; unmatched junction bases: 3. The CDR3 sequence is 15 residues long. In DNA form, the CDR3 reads TGTGCCAGCAGCTTGGGGACTAGCGTATACAATGAGCAGTTCTTC. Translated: CASSLGTSVYNEQFF. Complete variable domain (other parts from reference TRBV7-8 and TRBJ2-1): GAGVSQSPRYKVAKRGQDVALRCDPISGHVSLFWYQQALGQGPEFLTYFQNEAQLDKSGLPSDRFFAERPEGSVSTLKIQRTQQEDSAVYLCASSLGTSVYNEQFFGPGTRLTVL.